These T cell receptor beta chains were read from a single sample in a study of blood T cell repertoires in COVID-19. Profiling relied on immunoSEQ multiplex PCR, and the TCRdb table lists in-frame clones only, not all of them. This sample has tens of thousands of clones; approximately 89% occur once, and the top ten carry around 5%. Sequencing used peripheral blood. The receptors stem from a man between 60 and 75 years old with active COVID-19. Both conserved end residues are part of each CDR3. D genes are given only for firm matches. Clone size appears in some rows only: once, few, many, or a class for an expanded clone.

D: -; size: -; V: TRBV6-5; J: TRBJ2-7; CDR3: CASSYSILSGYEQYF; DNA: TGTGCCAGCAGTTACTCGATTCTGTCGGGTTACGAGCAGTACTTC
D: TRBD1; size: -; V: TRBV7-9; J: TRBJ1-3; CDR3: CASSLVAGGARNTIYF; DNA: TGTGCCAGCAGCTTAGTTGCAGGGGGCGCGAGAAACACCATATATTTT
D: TRBD1; size: -; V: TRBV11-2; J: TRBJ1-2; CDR3: CASSLIKGGREANYGYTF; DNA: TGTGCCAGCAGCTTAATAAAAGGGGGCAGGGAGGCTAACTATGGCTACACCTTC
D: TRBD2; size: -; V: TRBV28; J: TRBJ2-3; CDR3: CASSLGNSGVPDTQYF; DNA: TGTGCCAGCAGTTTAGGCAATAGCGGGGTACCAGATACGCAGTATTTT
D: TRBD2; size: -; V: TRBV4-1; J: TRBJ2-3; CDR3: CASSLIIAGSTDTQYF; DNA: TGCGCCAGCAGCCTAATTATAGCGGGAAGCACAGATACGCAGTATTTT
D: TRBD1; size: -; V: TRBV29-1; J: TRBJ2-1; CDR3: CSSTYTGGTYNEQFF; DNA: TGCAGCTCTACTTACACAGGGGGGACCTACAATGAGCAGTTCTTC
D: TRBD2; size: -; V: TRBV5-5; J: TRBJ2-5; CDR3: CASSRSGRVLETQYF; DNA: TGTGCCAGCAGCAGGAGCGGGAGGGTACTGGAGACCCAGTACTTC
D: TRBD2; size: -; V: TRBV6-6; J: TRBJ2-7; CDR3: CASRSTSGSSSYEQYF; DNA: TGTGCCAGCAGGTCGACTAGCGGGAGTAGTTCCTACGAGCAGTACTTC
D: TRBD2; size: -; V: TRBV7-2; J: TRBJ2-2; CDR3: CASSPPGGWTGELFF; DNA: TGTGCCAGCAGCCCCCCGGGAGGTTGGACCGGGGAGCTGTTTTTT
D: TRBD1; size: once; V: TRBV12-5; J: TRBJ1-1; CDR3: CASGLGQGTEAFF; DNA: TGTGCTAGTGGTCTAGGACAGGGCACTGAAGCTTTCTTT
D: TRBD1; size: -; V: TRBV4-2; J: TRBJ1-5; CDR3: CASSQVDRGHQPQHF; DNA: TGTGCCAGCAGCCAAGTGGACAGGGGCCATCAGCCCCAGCATTTT
D: -; size: few; V: TRBV19; J: TRBJ1-5; CDR3: CASSVGHRQPQHF; DNA: TGTGCCAGTAGTGTGGGGCATAGGCAGCCCCAGCATTTT
D: TRBD2; size: -; V: TRBV7-9; J: TRBJ2-7; CDR3: CASSLPRTSGSDEQYF; DNA: TGTGCCAGCAGCCTCCCGCGAACTAGCGGGAGTGACGAGCAGTACTTC
D: -; size: -; V: TRBV5-1; J: TRBJ1-4; CDR3: CASSLRPGVNEKLFF; DNA: TGCGCCAGCAGCTTGAGGCCAGGGGTAAATGAAAAACTGTTTTTT
D: TRBD2; size: -; V: TRBV7-8; J: TRBJ2-1; CDR3: CASSLPTSGVGNEQFF; DNA: TGTGCCAGCAGCCTCCCTACTAGCGGGGTGGGAAATGAGCAGTTCTTC
D: -; size: -; V: TRBV3-1/TRBV3-2; J: TRBJ2-7; CDR3: CASSSTPTNEQYF; DNA: TGTGCCAGCAGCTCAACCCCTACGAACGAGCAGTACTTC
D: -; size: -; V: TRBV7-6; J: TRBJ2-3; CDR3: CASSFRGTYTDTQYF; DNA: TGTGCCAGCAGCTTTCGCGGGACCTACACAGATACGCAGTATTTT
D: TRBD2; size: -; V: TRBV20-1; J: TRBJ2-3; CDR3: CSASPGTSAFTDTQYF; DNA: TGCAGTGCTAGTCCCGGGACTAGCGCGTTTACAGATACGCAGTATTTT
D: -; size: -; V: TRBV11-2; J: TRBJ1-3; CDR3: CASSLFWAHTIYF; DNA: TGTGCCAGCAGCTTATTCTGGGCACACACCATATATTTT
D: TRBD1; size: -; V: TRBV4-3; J: TRBJ2-4; CDR3: CASSQVSGQGNIQYF; DNA: TGCGCCAGCAGCCAAGTATCCGGACAGGGAAACATTCAGTACTTC
D: TRBD1; size: -; V: TRBV29-1; J: TRBJ2-6; CDR3: CSVGDRGPDGSGANVLTF; DNA: TGCAGCGTTGGAGATAGGGGGCCCGACGGCTCTGGGGCCAACGTCCTGACTTTC
D: TRBD1; size: -; V: TRBV19; J: TRBJ1-6; CDR3: CASSIGTGNSPLHF; DNA: TGTGCCAGTAGTATCGGGACAGGAAATTCACCCCTCCACTTT
D: TRBD1; size: -; V: TRBV6-2/TRBV6-3; J: TRBJ1-5; CDR3: CASSFGQGSPQHF; DNA: TGTGCCAGCAGTTTTGGACAGGGATCGCCCCAGCATTTT
D: TRBD2; size: -; V: TRBV20-1; J: TRBJ2-7; CDR3: CSASRLAGVEQYF; DNA: TGCAGTGCTAGTAGGCTAGCGGGTGTCGAGCAGTACTTC
D: -; size: -; V: TRBV18; J: TRBJ2-5; CDR3: CASSRRRLSETQYF; DNA: TGTGCCAGCTCACGAAGGCGGTTATCCGAGACCCAGTACTTC
D: TRBD2; size: -; V: TRBV9; J: TRBJ2-1; CDR3: CASSAAPPGLAGEQFF; DNA: TGTGCCAGCAGCGCAGCCCCACCGGGACTAGCGGGTGAGCAGTTCTTC